This TCR beta chain emerged from a study of blood T cells in healthy people across ages. The ends were cut back, 1 base at V and 3 bases at J, with 13 bases in the middle. Germline assignment: CDR1 SGHTA and CDR2 FQGNSA. This CDR3 has 17 residues. Then a second PCR, running roughly 7 to 11 cycles, was carried out with a sample-barcoded 5' primer and a J-beta primer mix. TCRdb re-called the 5' RACE reads through MiXCR, storing one row per CDR3 protein. The sample lists approximately 1.5 million distinct CDR3 sequences, almost 35% occurring once. V usage is TRBV7-2 and J usage is TRBJ2-6, with unresolved D. The sample was blood. The sequence derives from a young woman in good health. CDR3 DNA sequence: TGTGCCAGCAGCTTAGTTACGGCTTACCTTGGGGCCAACGTCCTGACTTTC. Translation gives CASSLVTAYLGANVLTF.